This T cell receptor (beta chain) was sequenced for a study of regulatory T cells in long-lasting Graves disease. Building of the TCR beta libraries involved iRepertoire HTBI primers and Arm-PCR of CDR3 regions. MiXCR, run by TCRdb on the multiplex PCR reads, gives a single entry per CDR3 protein. The sample holds about 440,000 distinct CDR3 sequences, 15% seen once. The trim removed 3 bases at V and 9 bases at J, leaving 11 bases unmatched. CDR1 is DFQATT, CDR2 SNEGSKA, per germline (reference sequence). The length of the CDR3 is 14 residues. As for time point: newly diagnosed GD, antithyroid drugs for less than 3 months. The TCR library was made from RNA extracted from PBMCs. These data were also filed under a second study, of T cells in Graves' hyperthyroidism and ophthalmopathy.

This chain links TRBV20-1 with TRBJ2-5; 9 bases agree with TRBD2. The source material was peripheral blood mononuclear cells (PBMCs), sampled at new diagnosis, from a patient treated with antithyroid drugs. The origin of this receptor is a woman in her twenties or thirties with Graves disease. DNA of the CDR3: TGCAGTGCTAGGCCACTAGCGGGTGGGGAGGCCCAGTACTTC. This gives the protein CSARPLAGGEAQYF.